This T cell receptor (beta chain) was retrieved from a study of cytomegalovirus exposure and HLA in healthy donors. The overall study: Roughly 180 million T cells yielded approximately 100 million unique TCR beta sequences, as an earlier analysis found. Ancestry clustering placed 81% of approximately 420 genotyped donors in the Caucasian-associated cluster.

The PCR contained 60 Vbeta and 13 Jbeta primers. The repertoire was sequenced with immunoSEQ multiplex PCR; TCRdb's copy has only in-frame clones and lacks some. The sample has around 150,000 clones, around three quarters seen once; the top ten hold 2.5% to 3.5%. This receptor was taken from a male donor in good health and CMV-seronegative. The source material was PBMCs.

In DNA form, the CDR3 reads TGTGCCACCAGCAGTCGGGGGGGGAGCTCGGAGCAGTACTTC. Translating it yields CATSSRGGSSEQYF. The chain joins TRBV15 to TRBJ2-7; the match to TRBD2 covers 8 bases. The CDR3 extends over 14 amino acids. The V gene end was trimmed by 3 bases and the J gene end by 7 bases; junction bases not matched to a gene: 8. The V gene's germline CDR1 is LNHNV and CDR2 YYDKDF (reference sequence).